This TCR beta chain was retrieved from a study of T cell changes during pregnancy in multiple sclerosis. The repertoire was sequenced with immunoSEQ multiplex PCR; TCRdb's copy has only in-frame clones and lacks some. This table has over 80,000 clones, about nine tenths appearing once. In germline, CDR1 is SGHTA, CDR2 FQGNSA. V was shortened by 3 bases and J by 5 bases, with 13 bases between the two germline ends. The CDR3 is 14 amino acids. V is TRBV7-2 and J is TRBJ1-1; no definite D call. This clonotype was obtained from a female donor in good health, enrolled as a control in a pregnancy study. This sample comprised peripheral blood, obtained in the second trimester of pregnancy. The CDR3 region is CASSFRFRETEAFF. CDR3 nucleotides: TGTGCCAGCAGCTTCCGTTTCCGGGAAACTGAAGCTTTCTTT.